Below, 14 T cell receptor beta chains from the same sample are listed, as sequenced in a study of cytomegalovirus exposure and HLA in healthy donors. The primer mix had 60 Vbeta and 13 Jbeta primers. The table came from immunoSEQ multiplex PCR; TCRdb's copy has only in-frame clones and leaves some out. The repertoire holds 150,000 to 200,000 clones, with almost 80% as singletons. The material sequenced was PBMCs. The receptors were sampled from a man over 45 in good health and CMV-seropositive.

The V and J genes are TRBV5-4 and TRBJ1-6; possible D gene TRBD1, 6 bases. Germline V CDR1 and CDR2: SGHNT, YYREEE (reference sequence). V gave up 4 bases and J gave up 17 bases, with 16 bases separating them. CDR3 length: 12 amino acids. CDR3 region: CASSRGQSTIHF. The CDR3 coding sequence is TGTGCCAGCAGCCGCGGACAGAGCACTATCCACTTT. Combining the CDR3 with reference TRBV5-4 and TRBJ1-6 gives the whole variable domain ETGVTQSPTHLIKTRGQQVTLRCSSQSGHNTVSWYQQALGQGPQFIFQYYREEENGRGNFPPRFSGLQFPNYSSELNVNALELDDSALYLCASSRGQSTIHFGNGTRLTVT.

The rearrangement uses TRBV11-3 and TRBJ1-1; 9 bases align to TRBD1. V dropped 10 bases and J dropped 4; count of bases not matched to a gene: 7. The CDR3 extends over 13 amino acids. CDR1 and CDR2 (germline): SGHNT, YENEEA. The CDR3 region is CATLGTGRTEAFF. The CDR3 bases are TGTGCCACCCTCGGGACAGGGCGCACTGAAGCTTTCTTT.

The chain combines TRBV5-6 with TRBJ1-6, with no clear D. Germline loops: CDR1 SGHDT, CDR2 YYEEEE. V was cut by 2 bases and J by 7 bases, with 13 bases left in between. The CDR3 contains 15 residues. CDR3 residues: CASSFGYGSNSPLHF. The CDR3 DNA is TGTGCCAGCAGCTTCGGGTACGGGAGCAATTCACCCCTCCACTTT.

This chain uses TRBV7-6 with TRBJ2-3; 9 bases map to TRBD2. This CDR3 has 17 amino acids. Trimming at V came to 2 bases and at J to 6 bases, leaving 12 bases not matched to a gene. Per germline, CDR1 SGHVS and CDR2 FNYEAQ. This CDR3 is CASSLPRRGGAEDTQYF. The CDR3 DNA reads TGTGCCAGCAGCTTACCCAGGCGCGGGGGGGCGGAGGATACGCAGTATTTT. The complete variable domain, with remaining parts taken from reference TRBV7-6 and TRBJ2-3, reads GAGVSQSPRYKVTKRGQDVALRCDPISGHVSLYWYRQALGQGPEFLTYFNYEAQQDKSGLPNDRFSAERPEGSISTLTIQRTEQRDSAMYRCASSLPRRGGAEDTQYFGPGTRLTVL.

The gene calls are TRBV19 and TRBJ2-7; perhaps TRBD1 as D (6 bases). Germline V CDR1 and CDR2: LNHDA, SQIVND (reference sequence). V shed 5 bases and J shed 0 bases, with 14 bases lying between them. This CDR3 contains 15 residues. CDR3 DNA sequence: TGTGCCAGTAGTTGGGGGCAGGTTGACTCCTACGAGCAGTACTTC. It is translated as CASSWGQVDSYEQYF.

The V gene is TRBV6-1, the J gene TRBJ1-6; D uncertain. V was cut by 4 bases and J by 7 bases, with 8 bases left in between. Germline V gives CDR1 MNHNS, CDR2 SASEGT. There are 13 residues in the CDR3. The CDR3 sequence: CASSALANSPLHF. For the CDR3, the DNA is TGTGCCAGCAGTGCCTTGGCAAATTCACCCCTCCACTTT.

The chain employs TRBV28 and TRBJ1-4, with 9 bases that match TRBD1. Germline trimming cut 6 bases from V and 6 bases from J; bases unmatched to any gene: 5. This CDR3 region has 14 residues. CDR1 and CDR2 (germline): MDHEN, SYDVKM. CDR3 sequence (DNA): TGTGCCAGCAGCCCCGGACAGGGGTATGAAAAACTGTTTTTT. Its translation is CASSPGQGYEKLFF. The full variable domain, rest sourced from reference TRBV28 and TRBJ1-4, is DVKVTQSSRYLVKRTGEKVFLECVQDMDHENMFWYRQDPGLGLRLIYFSYDVKMKEKGDIPEGYSVSREKKERFSLILESASTNQTSMYLCASSPGQGYEKLFFGSGTQLSVL.

J is TRBJ2-5 and V is TRBV5-1, with a possible D match to TRBD1 (6 bases). The V gene lost 0 bases and the J gene lost 6 bases, with 27 bases spanning the gap. Germline CDR1 and CDR2: SGHRS and YFSETQ. This CDR3 is built from 19 residues. Written as DNA, the CDR3 is TGCGCCAGCAGCTTGGTTCCAGGGGTGGGGGTCCAAGGTCGTCAGACCCAGTACTTC. It translates to CASSLVPGVGVQGRQTQYF.

The gene calls are TRBV28 and TRBJ2-7; 9 bases are a match to TRBD1. The CDR3 totals 15 residues. Trimming at V came to 5 bases and at J to 3 bases, leaving 8 bases not matched to a gene. Germline assignment: CDR1 MDHEN and CDR2 SYDVKM. In DNA, the CDR3 is TGTGCCAGCAGTAGGGGACAGGGCACCATCTACGAGCAGTACTTC. Protein product: CASSRGQGTIYEQYF.

The chain uses TRBV7-2 and TRBJ2-7; perhaps TRBD1 as D (6 bases). Germline loops: CDR1 SGHTA, CDR2 FQGNSA. CDR3 length: 14 residues. The V gene lost 5 bases and the J gene lost 7 bases, with 18 bases spanning the gap. In DNA, the CDR3 is TGTGCCAGCAGCCCTCAAAATAGGCAGGGGGAGCAGTACTTC. Encoded protein: CASSPQNRQGEQYF.

This clone was picked up a small number of times. The CDR3 bases are TGTGCCAGCAGTGAACGACAGGGCACTGAAGCTTTCTTT. Protein: CASSERQGTEAFF. The rearrangement uses TRBV6-1 and TRBJ1-1; 7 positions match TRBD1. The CDR3 spans 13 residues. Per germline, CDR1 MNHNS and CDR2 SASEGT. With 2 bases clipped from V and 4 bases from J, the junction kept 1 base outside the gene matches.

The chain links TRBV13 to TRBJ2-3; 13 bases agree with TRBD2. The germline V gene has CDR1 PRHDT and CDR2 FYEKMQ (reference sequence). The CDR3 totals 17 residues. Trimming at V came to 7 bases and at J to 1 base, leaving 8 bases not matched to a gene. The CDR3 DNA is TGTGCCAGCAAAACTAGCGGGGGGGCCTGGGGCACAGATACGCAGTATTTT. It codes for CASKTSGGAWGTDTQYF.

CDR3 in DNA: TGTGCCAGCTCAACGGGACAGGGATCGAACACTGAAGCTTTCTTT. It codes for CASSTGQGSNTEAFF. J is TRBJ1-1 and V is TRBV18, with TRBD1 matching over 9 bases. V shed 5 bases and J 1 base; nucleotides not matched to a gene: 5. The CDR3 length is 15 residues. Germline V CDR1 and CDR2: KGHSH, LQKENI.

This clone turned up a few times. The chain carries TRBV30 and TRBJ2-3; D may be TRBD1 (6 bases). Trimming removed 0 bases from V and 0 bases from J, with 28 bases in between. This CDR3 has 21 residues. Germline assignment: CDR1 GTSNPN and CDR2 SVGIG (reference sequence). The DNA for the CDR3 is TGTGCCTGGAGTGTAGCGCGCGTCAGGGGTCCGACCCTAACTAGCACAGATACGCAGTATTTT. This codes for CAWSVARVRGPTLTSTDTQYF.